This TCR beta chain was observed in a study of spatial heterogeneity in lung cancer. Study-wide background: The donor population consisted of approximately 70 patients with untreated, early-stage non-small cell lung cancer.

After removal of 0 bases from V and 7 bases from J, the junction contained 18 bases not matched to a gene. The CDR3 has 18 amino acids. The germline gives CDR1 SQVTM, CDR2 ANQGSEA. MiXCR, run by TCRdb on the 5' RACE reads, gives a single entry per CDR3 protein. The sample lists 40,000 or so distinct CDR3 sequences, 10% seen once, with 15% to 20% in the top ten. The time point here: blood at routine non-recurrence follow-up after resection. The sequencing used PBMCs, collected at follow-up. The clonotype comes from a female donor with early-stage non-small cell lung cancer. This chain connects TRBV29-1 to TRBJ1-2, with 9 bases lining up with TRBD1. CDR3 in amino acids: CSVEEEGQGAIDPLGYTF. CDR3 coding DNA: TGCAGCGTTGAAGAAGAGGGACAGGGAGCCATAGACCCCCTTGGCTACACCTTC.